These 25 T cell receptor beta chains were sequenced from one sample in a study of blood T cell repertoires in COVID-19. Sequencing used immunoSEQ multiplex PCR; TCRdb keeps in-frame clones, though not all of them. The sample holds about 180,000 clones, 60% to 80% seen once. Source material: PBMCs or T cells enriched from blood (not recorded which). The source is a man aged 60 to 69 who had been exposed to COVID-19.

By sample fraction, this clone is medium-sized. This chain joins TRBV11-3 and TRBJ2-7, with 11 positions matching TRBD1. The CDR3 is made up of 16 amino acids. CDR1 and CDR2 from the germline V gene are SGHNT and YENEEA. V dropped 5 bases and J dropped 6; count of bases not matched to a gene: 12. CDR3 protein: CASSQGRGQGAGEQYF. DNA of the CDR3: TGTGCCAGCAGCCAAGGCAGAGGACAGGGGGCAGGCGAGCAGTACTTC.

In this sample, this clone turned up many times. The chain has TRBV28 and TRBJ2-1, with D hard to call. The CDR3 covers 15 residues. Germline values: CDR1 MDHEN, CDR2 SYDVKM. With 5 bases removed from V and 9 bases from J, the gap between germline ends came to 20 bases. The CDR3 region has the DNA TGTGCCAGCAGTCCCTTTGCGGCTAGACGGATTGAGCAGTTCTTC. Its protein product is CASSPFAARRIEQFF.

This clone came up once. The V call is TRBV7-2, the J call TRBJ2-2; 8 bases map to TRBD1. The V gene's germline CDR1 is SGHTA and CDR2 FQGNSA. The V segment lost 0 bases and the J segment 1 base; nucleotides outside the gene matches: 1. This CDR3 contains 16 residues. As DNA, the CDR3 is TGTGCCAGCAGCTTAGCCGGGACAGGGAACACCGGGGAGCTGTTTTTT. Protein product: CASSLAGTGNTGELFF.

The J gene is TRBJ2-1, the V gene TRBV28; D gene ambiguous. The germline CDR1 and CDR2 sequences are MDHEN and SYDVKM. This CDR3 contains 11 residues. V was clipped by 5 bases and J by 4 bases, with 3 bases between them. CDR3 region: CASSVYNEQFF. The CDR3, as DNA: TGTGCCAGCAGTGTATACAATGAGCAGTTCTTC.

The gene calls are TRBV5-4 and TRBJ2-5, with unresolved D. The germline gives CDR1 SGHNT, CDR2 YYREEE (reference sequence). The CDR3 consists of 15 residues. Trimming removed 0 bases at V and 5 bases at J, with 14 bases between. The CDR3 protein is CASSLGLLGRETQYF. CDR3 nucleotides: TGTGCCAGCAGCTTGGGTTTGTTGGGCCGGGAGACCCAGTACTTC.

This clone appeared once. V usage is TRBV29-1 and J usage is TRBJ1-1, with 9 positions matching TRBD1. This CDR3 comprises 13 residues. Per germline, CDR1 SQVTM and CDR2 ANQGSEA. V dropped 7 bases and J dropped 0; count of bases not matched to a gene: 3. Here the CDR3 DNA reads TGCAGCGCCAACAGGGGGCTGAACACTGAAGCTTTCTTT. Amino acids: CSANRGLNTEAFF.

V usage is TRBV29-1 and J usage is TRBJ2-1; D possibly corresponds to TRBD1 (5 bases). The V end was cut by 3 bases, the J end by 0 bases, with 15 bases between. The V gene's germline CDR1 is SQVTM and CDR2 ANQGSEA. CDR3 size: 16 residues. CDR3 sequence: CSVDRQGRSSYNEQFF. The CDR3 DNA follows: TGCAGCGTTGATCGTCAGGGCAGGAGCTCCTACAATGAGCAGTTCTTC.

The chain employs TRBV12-1 and TRBJ2-7; the tabulated D call, TRBD1, remains unverified against the DNA. TRBV12-1 is a documented pseudogene. This CDR3 contains 15 residues. The chain's CDR3 is CASSFVQGESYEQYF. CDR3 nucleotide sequence: TGTGCCAGCAGCTTTGTTCAGGGTGAGTCGTACGAGCAGTACTTC.

The chain joins TRBV19 to TRBJ2-5; D unresolved. Trimming removed 1 base at V and 1 base at J, with 10 bases between. The CDR3 has 15 amino acids. Germline V CDR1 and CDR2: LNHDA, SQIVND (reference sequence). The CDR3 bases are TGTGCCAGTAGTATAGCCGGTCTATCCCAAGAGACCCAGTACTTC. Protein product: CASSIAGLSQETQYF.

This sequence joins TRBV15 and TRBJ2-1, with 11 nucleotides matching TRBD1. The CDR3 loop spans 15 amino acids. Unmatched junction bases numbered 2, after V lost 1 base and J lost 6 bases. Germline V gene data show CDR1 as LNHNV and CDR2 as YYDKDF (reference sequence). The CDR3 DNA reads TGTGCCACCAGCAGAGGGGGACAGGGGGTCAATGAGCAGTTCTTC. Translating gives CATSRGGQGVNEQFF.

This clone was seen a handful of times. The chain joins TRBV28 to TRBJ1-1; possibly TRBD1 for D (6 bases). V dropped 3 bases and J dropped 1 base, with 9 bases sitting between them. This CDR3 has 14 amino acids. The germline V gene encodes CDR1 MDHEN and CDR2 SYDVKM. CDR3 DNA: TGTGCCAGCAGTTTGAGGGGGAGGAACACTGAAGCTTTCTTT. Translated: CASSLRGRNTEAFF.

This clone was seen once. The chain has TRBV24-1 and TRBJ1-5; D call uncertain. The V and J ends lost 4 bases and 6 bases respectively, with 12 bases between them. CDR3 length: 14 residues. The V gene's germline CDR1 is KGHDR and CDR2 SFDVKD. This chain's CDR3 is CATSEPGPGQPQHF. The DNA for the CDR3 is TGTGCCACCAGTGAGCCCGGCCCGGGTCAGCCCCAGCATTTT.

The chain carries TRBV28 and TRBJ1-3; possible D gene TRBD1, 5 bases. The CDR3 is 17 residues long. V lost 4 bases and J 5 bases, leaving 21 bases between the germline ends. The germline CDR1 and CDR2 sequences are MDHEN and SYDVKM. The CDR3 DNA reads as TGTGCCAGCAGTTCCCTCTCCGCTGGGACTGGGAGAAACACCATATATTTT. Encoded protein: CASSSLSAGTGRNTIYF.

The V gene is TRBV5-4, the J gene TRBJ2-7; 8 bases are a match to TRBD1. V lost 4 bases and J lost 2; bases outside the gene matches: 17. CDR3 length: 18 residues. Germline lookup yields CDR1 SGHNT and CDR2 YYREEE (reference sequence). The CDR3 loop reads CASSRTGGLFGAAYEQYF. In nucleotides, the CDR3 is TGTGCCAGCAGCCGCACAGGGGGGCTTTTCGGAGCCGCCTACGAGCAGTACTTC.

This clone was counted between two and nine times. CDR3: CSVDTGYQETQYF. CDR3 DNA: TGCAGCGTCGATACAGGGTACCAAGAGACCCAGTACTTC. The V call is TRBV29-1, the J call TRBJ2-5, with a weak D call TRBD1 (6 bases). V dropped 6 bases and J dropped 0 bases, with 11 bases sitting between them. This CDR3 is 13 amino acids long. Germline V gene data show CDR1 as SQVTM and CDR2 as ANQGSEA.

V usage is TRBV5-1 and J usage is TRBJ2-1, with 9 bases lining up with TRBD2. Losses at the gene ends were 1 base for V and 9 bases for J; bases not matched to a gene: 8. The germline gives CDR1 SGHRS, CDR2 YFSETQ. The CDR3 runs 15 residues. CDR3 nucleotides: TGCGCCAGCAGCTTGAGAGTAGCGGGAGAGGGTGAGCAGTTCTTC. It codes for CASSLRVAGEGEQFF.

The chain links TRBV29-1 to TRBJ2-7; 10 bases are shared with TRBD2. Germline CDR1 and CDR2: SQVTM and ANQGSEA. The ends lost 6 bases at V and 2 bases at J; junction bases unmatched: 7. CDR3 length: 14 residues. CDR3 sequence reads: CSVEGLAGAYEQYF. Here the CDR3 DNA reads TGCAGCGTCGAGGGGCTAGCGGGAGCCTACGAGCAGTACTTC.

The V gene is TRBV6-5, the J gene TRBJ1-1; D gene ambiguous. The V gene lost 0 bases and the J gene lost 1 base, with 9 bases spanning the gap. Germline CDR1 and CDR2: MNHEY and SVGAGI. This CDR3 has 15 amino acids. The CDR3 region has the DNA TGTGCCAGCAGTTACTCGTCTTTGAGGAACACTGAAGCTTTCTTT. Its protein product is CASSYSSLRNTEAFF.

The V gene is TRBV7-2, the J gene TRBJ2-2; 9 positions match TRBD2. Unmatched junction bases numbered 7, after V lost 1 base and J lost 7 bases. CDR1 SGHTA and CDR2 FQGNSA come from the germline V gene. This CDR3 is 16 amino acids long. CDR3 sequence (DNA): TGTGCCAGCAGCTTAGTCCTGAGACTAGCGGTCGGGGAGCTGTTTTTT. Protein: CASSLVLRLAVGELFF.

The V and J genes are TRBV6-5 and TRBJ1-1, with D unresolved. V lost 10 bases and J lost 0, with 12 bases in between. The CDR3 totals 13 residues. Germline V gene sequence: CDR1 MNHEY, CDR2 SVGAGI. The chain's CDR3 is CATAWAMNTEAFF. The CDR3 coding sequence is TGTGCCACGGCCTGGGCAATGAACACTGAAGCTTTCTTT.

To note about this clone: This sample also contains other DNA sequences that code for the same CDR3. The chain has TRBV9 and TRBJ1-6; weak D call: TRBD1 (6 bases). CDR1 is SGDLS and CDR2 is YYNGEE in the germline V gene. The V and J ends lost 0 bases and 5 bases respectively, with 9 bases between them. This CDR3 region has 15 residues. The DNA of the CDR3 is TGTGCCAGCAGCGTAGCTTCAGGGGATAATTCACCCCTCCACTTT. It is translated as CASSVASGDNSPLHF.

This chain joins TRBV3-1 (or the pseudogene TRBV3-2) and TRBJ2-1, with 10 bases lining up with TRBD2. Per germline, CDR1 LGHDT and CDR2 YNNKEL (reference sequence). CDR3 length: 17 residues. V was pared by 2 bases and J by 2 bases, with 6 bases of the junction left unmatched. CDR3 DNA: TGTGCCAGCAGCCAAATTCCGGGACTAGCGACCTACAATGAGCAGTTCTTC. Translation: CASSQIPGLATYNEQFF.

This clone was observed a handful of times. The V call is TRBV5-6, the J call TRBJ1-6, with D possibly TRBD1 on 5 matching bases. V dropped 0 bases and J dropped 7 bases, with 8 bases sitting between them. Germline V gene sequence: CDR1 SGHDT, CDR2 YYEEEE. CDR3 length: 14 residues. CDR3 sequence reads: CASSLGRANSPLHF. In DNA, the CDR3 is TGTGCCAGCAGCTTGGGCAGGGCAAATTCACCCCTCCACTTT. The entire variable domain, with the rest obtained from reference TRBV5-6 and TRBJ1-6, is as follows: DAGVTQSPTHLIKTRGQQVTLRCSPKSGHDTVSWYQQALGQGPQFIFQYYEEEERQRGNFPDRFSGHQFPNYSSELNVNALLLGDSALYLCASSLGRANSPLHFGNGTRLTVT.

The chain uses TRBV4-1 and TRBJ2-1, with D maybe TRBD1 (6 bases). Germline-derived CDR1 and CDR2 are MGHRA and YSYEKL. Trimming cost V 2 bases and J 7 bases, with 12 bases left between them. This CDR3 spans 14 amino acids. The CDR3 is CASSQNRDQNEQFF. CDR3 DNA sequence: TGCGCCAGCAGCCAAAACAGGGATCAAAATGAGCAGTTCTTC.

This clone was observed a handful of times. The chain employs TRBV28 and TRBJ1-6, with TRBD1 matching 7 bases. Per germline, CDR1 MDHEN and CDR2 SYDVKM. The trim removed 6 bases at V and 2 bases at J, leaving 4 bases unmatched. The CDR3 is made up of 15 amino acids. The CDR3 coding sequence is TGTGCCAGCAGACCTGGGACAGCCTATAATTCACCCCTCCACTTT. Its translation: CASRPGTAYNSPLHF. The full variable domain, with the rest looked up from reference TRBV28 and TRBJ1-6, is DVKVTQSSRYLVKRTGEKVFLECVQDMDHENMFWYRQDPGLGLRLIYFSYDVKMKEKGDIPEGYSVSREKKERFSLILESASTNQTSMYLCASRPGTAYNSPLHFGNGTRLTVT.